This is a list of T cell receptor beta chains from one sample in a study of blood T cell repertoires in COVID-19. TCRdb keeps only in-frame clones here, not all; method: immunoSEQ multiplex PCR. In the table there are around 200,000 clones, around 85% of which are singletons. Sequencing was performed on PBMCs or T cells enriched from blood (not recorded which). The receptor set was obtained from a man aged 35 to 55 who had recovered from COVID-19. CDR3s include the opening cysteine and the closing phenylalanine or tryptophan. Fields, in order: J gene, clone size, V gene, CDR3 protein. Size is stated for part of the rows, as once, few or many counts, or as a class when the clone is expanded.

J: TRBJ1-5; size: once; V: TRBV27; CDR3: CASSSVAINQPQHF
J: TRBJ1-1; size: .; V: TRBV2; CDR3: CASKTGWNTEAFF
J: TRBJ1-5; size: .; V: TRBV7-9; CDR3: CASSNIDSNQPQHF
J: TRBJ2-1; size: .; V: TRBV27; CDR3: CASSLGVGEQFF
J: TRBJ1-2; size: .; V: TRBV18; CDR3: CASSPAGANYGYTF
J: TRBJ1-1; size: .; V: TRBV19; CDR3: CASDKTGVGEAFF
J: TRBJ2-5; size: .; V: TRBV4-2; CDR3: CASSQNRAQETQYF
J: TRBJ2-5; size: .; V: TRBV27; CDR3: CASSLSGLIETQYF
J: TRBJ1-2; size: .; V: TRBV10-3; CDR3: CAISESRDSNYGYTF
J: TRBJ2-1; size: once; V: TRBV15; CDR3: CATSRSIDPYPGQHNEQFF
J: TRBJ2-3; size: .; V: TRBV18; CDR3: CASSRSRSTDTQYF
J: TRBJ2-1; size: .; V: TRBV19; CDR3: CASSNGLAGRGDEQFF
J: TRBJ2-1; size: once; V: TRBV4-1; CDR3: CASSPGGLASYNEQFF
J: TRBJ2-1; size: .; V: TRBV5-6; CDR3: CASTGNLALPYNEQFF
J: TRBJ2-1; size: .; V: TRBV7-9; CDR3: CASSLARLVWSNEQFF
J: TRBJ2-3; size: once; V: TRBV18; CDR3: CASGLSGSTDTQYF
J: TRBJ2-3; size: .; V: TRBV5-1; CDR3: CASSLRAGTSGFSTDTQYF
J: TRBJ1-5; size: few; V: TRBV21-1; CDR3: CASSRAGTVIPSPPPQHF
J: TRBJ2-7; size: .; V: TRBV19; CDR3: CASSRTSGPYEQYF
J: TRBJ1-1; size: once; V: TRBV27; CDR3: CASSPFGTGSEAFF
J: TRBJ2-7; size: .; V: TRBV29-1; CDR3: CSVVLAESSYEQYF
J: TRBJ1-5; size: .; V: TRBV6-5; CDR3: CASSKTENQPQHF
J: TRBJ2-7; size: .; V: TRBV28; CDR3: CASSFPDRVFRVHEQYF
J: TRBJ2-7; size: .; V: TRBV13; CDR3: CASSPRTSGSPYEQYF
J: TRBJ2-2; size: .; V: TRBV5-1; CDR3: CASSLPGGPGELFF
J: TRBJ1-6; size: .; V: TRBV6-5; CDR3: CASSSGQGLYNSPLHF
J: TRBJ2-6; size: .; V: TRBV28; CDR3: CASSYPMWRAGANVLTF
J: TRBJ2-7; size: .; V: TRBV13; CDR3: CASRGSPSYEQYF
J: TRBJ2-1; size: .; V: TRBV14; CDR3: CASSQFSGGEQFF
J: TRBJ2-3; size: .; V: TRBV7-3; CDR3: CASSYAGTDTSVDTQYF
J: TRBJ1-2; size: .; V: TRBV19; CDR3: CASSRQGDYGYTF
J: TRBJ1-1; size: .; V: TRBV19; CDR3: CASSYQSWRGGVTEAFF
J: TRBJ1-2; size: once; V: TRBV19; CDR3: CASSIGGQGAAGYTF
J: TRBJ2-3; size: few; V: TRBV6-2/TRBV6-3; CDR3: CASSPPGTSGTDTQYF
J: TRBJ1-5; size: .; V: TRBV3-1/TRBV3-2; CDR3: CASSQSGRGNQPQHF
J: TRBJ1-1; size: .; V: TRBV4-3; CDR3: CASSQDGRGRAEAFF
J: TRBJ2-7; size: .; V: TRBV30; CDR3: CAWSEFLNYEQYF
J: TRBJ2-6; size: .; V: TRBV27; CDR3: CASSLGGFSGANVLTF
J: TRBJ1-2; size: .; V: TRBV6-5; CDR3: CASSSGQGIYGYTF
J: TRBJ2-7; size: .; V: TRBV6-5; CDR3: CASKARLPLGEQYF
J: TRBJ2-6; size: .; V: TRBV28; CDR3: CASRSSGQGISGANVLTF
J: TRBJ1-6; size: .; V: TRBV28; CDR3: CASRLGQPDSPLHF
J: TRBJ1-4; size: few; V: TRBV4-1; CDR3: CASSQDSDRGRPGEKLFF
J: TRBJ2-7; size: .; V: TRBV10-1; CDR3: CASSDGTGGYEQYF
J: TRBJ1-3; size: .; V: TRBV19; CDR3: CASRPPSSGNTIYF
J: TRBJ2-7; size: .; V: TRBV19; CDR3: CATRDYSYEQYF
J: TRBJ2-1; size: .; V: TRBV5-1; CDR3: CASSLASSTTDNEQFF
J: TRBJ1-2; size: few; V: TRBV24-1; CDR3: CATSDLTRSLWCDGYTF
J: TRBJ2-1; size: .; V: TRBV19; CDR3: CASRLARDRPYNEQFF
J: TRBJ1-4; size: .; V: TRBV7-2; CDR3: CASSLRRGLSSNEKLFF
J: TRBJ1-2; size: few; V: TRBV28; CDR3: CASSANTQALSGYTF
J: TRBJ1-3; size: .; V: TRBV7-9; CDR3: CASSSSAGKGGNTIYF
J: TRBJ2-5; size: .; V: TRBV13; CDR3: CASSLRQGGETQYF
J: TRBJ1-2; size: .; V: TRBV7-6; CDR3: CASSLRGSQGAYGYTF